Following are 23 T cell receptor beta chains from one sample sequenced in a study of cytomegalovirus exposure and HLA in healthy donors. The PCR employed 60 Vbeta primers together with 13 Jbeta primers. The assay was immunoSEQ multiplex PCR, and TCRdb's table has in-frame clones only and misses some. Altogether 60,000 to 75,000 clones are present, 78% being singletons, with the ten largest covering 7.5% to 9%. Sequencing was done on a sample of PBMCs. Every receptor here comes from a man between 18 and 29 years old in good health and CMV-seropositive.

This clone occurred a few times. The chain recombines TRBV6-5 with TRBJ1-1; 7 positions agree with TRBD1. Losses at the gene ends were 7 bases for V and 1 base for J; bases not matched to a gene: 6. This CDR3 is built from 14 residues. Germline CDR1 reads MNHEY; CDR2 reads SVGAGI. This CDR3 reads CASTKGAGNTEAFF. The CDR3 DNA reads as TGTGCCAGCACCAAGGGGGCTGGGAACACTGAAGCTTTCTTT.

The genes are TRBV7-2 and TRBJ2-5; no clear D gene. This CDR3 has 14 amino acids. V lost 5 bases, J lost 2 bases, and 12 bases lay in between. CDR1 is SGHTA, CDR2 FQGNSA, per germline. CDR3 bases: TGTGCCAGCAGCCGTGGCCCAGGACAAGAGACCCAGTACTTC. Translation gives CASSRGPGQETQYF.

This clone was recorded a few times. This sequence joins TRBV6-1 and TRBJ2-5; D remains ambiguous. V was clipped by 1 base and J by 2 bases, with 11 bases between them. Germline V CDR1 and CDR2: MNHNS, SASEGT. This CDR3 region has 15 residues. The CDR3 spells CASSEGTSLQETQYF. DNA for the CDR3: TGTGCCAGCAGTGAAGGTACATCCTTACAAGAGACCCAGTACTTC.

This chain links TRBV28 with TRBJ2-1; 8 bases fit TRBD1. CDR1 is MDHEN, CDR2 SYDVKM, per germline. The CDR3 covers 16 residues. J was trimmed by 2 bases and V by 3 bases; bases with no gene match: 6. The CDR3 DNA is TGTGCCAGCAGTTTCGGACAGGGAATGACCTACAATGAGCAGTTCTTC. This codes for CASSFGQGMTYNEQFF.

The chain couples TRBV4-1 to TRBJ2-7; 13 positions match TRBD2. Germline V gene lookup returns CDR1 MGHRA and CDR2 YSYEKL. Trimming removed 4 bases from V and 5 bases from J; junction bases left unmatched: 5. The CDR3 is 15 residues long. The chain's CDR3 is CASSPTGLAGDEQYF. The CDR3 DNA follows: TGCGCCAGCAGCCCTACAGGACTAGCGGGAGACGAGCAGTACTTC.

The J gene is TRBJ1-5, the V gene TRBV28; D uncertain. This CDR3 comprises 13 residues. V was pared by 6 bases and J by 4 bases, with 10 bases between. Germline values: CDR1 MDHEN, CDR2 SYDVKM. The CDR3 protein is CASSPDLNQPQHF. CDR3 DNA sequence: TGTGCCAGCAGCCCCGACTTAAATCAGCCCCAGCATTTT. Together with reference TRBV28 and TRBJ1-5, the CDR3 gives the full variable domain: DVKVTQSSRYLVKRTGEKVFLECVQDMDHENMFWYRQDPGLGLRLIYFSYDVKMKEKGDIPEGYSVSREKKERFSLILESASTNQTSMYLCASSPDLNQPQHFGDGTRLSIL.

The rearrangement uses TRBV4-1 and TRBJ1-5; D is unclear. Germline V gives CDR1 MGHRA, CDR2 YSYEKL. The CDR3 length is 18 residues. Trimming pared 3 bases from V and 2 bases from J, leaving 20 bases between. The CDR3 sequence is CASSQETGWVEGNQPQHF. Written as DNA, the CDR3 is TGCGCCAGCAGCCAGGAGACCGGGTGGGTTGAGGGCAATCAGCCCCAGCATTTT.

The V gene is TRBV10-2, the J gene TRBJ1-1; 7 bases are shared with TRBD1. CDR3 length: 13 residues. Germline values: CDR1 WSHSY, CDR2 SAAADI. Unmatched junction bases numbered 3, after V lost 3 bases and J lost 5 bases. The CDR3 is CASSDPTGTEAFF. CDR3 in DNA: TGCGCCAGCAGTGACCCGACAGGGACTGAAGCTTTCTTT.

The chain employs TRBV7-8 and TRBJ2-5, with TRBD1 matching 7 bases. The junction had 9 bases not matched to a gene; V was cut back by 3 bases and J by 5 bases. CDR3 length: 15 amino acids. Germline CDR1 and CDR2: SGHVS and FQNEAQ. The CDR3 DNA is TGTGCCAGCAGCTTCCCGACAGGGACGGGGGAGACCCAGTACTTC. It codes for CASSFPTGTGETQYF.

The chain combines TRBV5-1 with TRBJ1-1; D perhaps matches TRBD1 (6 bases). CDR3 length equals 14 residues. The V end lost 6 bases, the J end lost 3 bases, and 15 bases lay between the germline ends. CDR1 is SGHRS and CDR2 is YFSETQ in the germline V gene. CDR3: CASTLHRDDTEAFF. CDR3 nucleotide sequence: TGCGCCAGCACCCTTCACAGGGACGACACTGAAGCTTTCTTT.

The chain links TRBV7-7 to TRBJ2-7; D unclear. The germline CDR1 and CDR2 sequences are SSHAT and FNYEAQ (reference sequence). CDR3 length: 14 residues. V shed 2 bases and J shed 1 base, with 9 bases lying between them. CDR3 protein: CASSLNHGSYEQYF. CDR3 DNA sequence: TGTGCCAGCAGCTTAAACCACGGTTCCTACGAGCAGTACTTC.

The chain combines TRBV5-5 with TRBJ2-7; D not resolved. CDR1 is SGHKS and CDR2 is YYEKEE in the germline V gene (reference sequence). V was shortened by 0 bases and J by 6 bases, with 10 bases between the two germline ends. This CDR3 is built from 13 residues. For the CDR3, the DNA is TGTGCCAGCAGCTTGGTGCAGGAAGGCGAGCAGTACTTC. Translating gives CASSLVQEGEQYF.

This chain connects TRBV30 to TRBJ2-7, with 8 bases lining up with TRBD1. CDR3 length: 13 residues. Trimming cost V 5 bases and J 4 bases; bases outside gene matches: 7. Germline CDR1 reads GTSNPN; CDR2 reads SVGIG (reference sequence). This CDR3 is CAWERQGRYEQYF. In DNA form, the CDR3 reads TGTGCCTGGGAACGACAGGGGAGGTACGAGCAGTACTTC. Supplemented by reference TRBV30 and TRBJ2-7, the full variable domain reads SQTIHQWPATLVQPVGSPLSLECTVEGTSNPNLYWYRQAAGRGLQLLFYSVGIGQISSEVPQNLSASRPQDRQFILSSKKLLLSDSGFYLCAWERQGRYEQYFGPGTRLTVT.

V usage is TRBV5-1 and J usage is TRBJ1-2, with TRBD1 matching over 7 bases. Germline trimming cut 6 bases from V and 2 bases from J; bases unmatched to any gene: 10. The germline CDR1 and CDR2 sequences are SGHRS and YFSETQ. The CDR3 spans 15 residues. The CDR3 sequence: CASTQGDRANYGYTF. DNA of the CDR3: TGCGCCAGCACCCAAGGAGACAGGGCCAACTATGGCTACACCTTC.

In DNA, the CDR3 is TGTGCCAGCAGTGAAGCTTCAGTTAATGAAAAACTGTTTTTT. Translation gives CASSEASVNEKLFF. The chain links TRBV6-1 to TRBJ1-4; the D is unclear. The germline gives CDR1 MNHNS, CDR2 SASEGT. The CDR3 runs to 14 residues. Trimming cost V 0 bases and J 4 bases, with 6 bases left between them.

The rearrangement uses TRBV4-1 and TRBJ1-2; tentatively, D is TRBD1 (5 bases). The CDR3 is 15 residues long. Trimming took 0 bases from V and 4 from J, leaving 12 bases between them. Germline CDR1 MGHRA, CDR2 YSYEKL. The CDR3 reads CASSQDLSGGYGYTF. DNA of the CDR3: TGCGCCAGCAGCCAAGATCTGTCGGGGGGCTATGGCTACACCTTC.

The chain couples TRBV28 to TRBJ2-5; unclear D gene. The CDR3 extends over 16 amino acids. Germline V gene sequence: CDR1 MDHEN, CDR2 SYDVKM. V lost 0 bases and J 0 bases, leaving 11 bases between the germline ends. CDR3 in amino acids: CASSLWAAENQETQYF. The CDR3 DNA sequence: TGTGCCAGCAGTTTATGGGCGGCAGAAAACCAAGAGACCCAGTACTTC.

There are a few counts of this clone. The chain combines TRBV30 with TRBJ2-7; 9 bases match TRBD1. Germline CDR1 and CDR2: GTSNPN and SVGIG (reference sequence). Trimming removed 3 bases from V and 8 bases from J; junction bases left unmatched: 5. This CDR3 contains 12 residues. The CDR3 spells CAWRQGQGKQYF. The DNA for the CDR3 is TGTGCCTGGAGACAGGGACAGGGCAAGCAGTACTTC.

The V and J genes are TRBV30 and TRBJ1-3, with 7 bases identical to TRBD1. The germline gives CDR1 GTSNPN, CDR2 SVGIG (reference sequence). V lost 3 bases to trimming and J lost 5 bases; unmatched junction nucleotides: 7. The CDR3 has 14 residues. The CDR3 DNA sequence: TGTGCCTGGAGCGAGGGACAGACCCGAAACACCATATATTTT. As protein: CAWSEGQTRNTIYF.

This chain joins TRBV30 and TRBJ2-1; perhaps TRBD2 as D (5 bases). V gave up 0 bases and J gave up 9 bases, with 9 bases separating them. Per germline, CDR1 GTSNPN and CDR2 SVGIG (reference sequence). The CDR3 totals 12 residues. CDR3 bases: TGTGCCTGGAGTGTGGCGGGCTTTGAGCAGTTCTTC. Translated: CAWSVAGFEQFF.

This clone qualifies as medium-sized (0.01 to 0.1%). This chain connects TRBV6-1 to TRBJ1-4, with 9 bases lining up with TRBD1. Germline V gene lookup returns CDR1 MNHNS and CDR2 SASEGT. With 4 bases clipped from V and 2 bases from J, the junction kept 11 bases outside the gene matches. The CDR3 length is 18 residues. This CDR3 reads CASSVTGTGRSTNEKLFF. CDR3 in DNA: TGTGCCAGCAGTGTTACCGGGACAGGGAGATCGACTAATGAAAAACTGTTTTTT.

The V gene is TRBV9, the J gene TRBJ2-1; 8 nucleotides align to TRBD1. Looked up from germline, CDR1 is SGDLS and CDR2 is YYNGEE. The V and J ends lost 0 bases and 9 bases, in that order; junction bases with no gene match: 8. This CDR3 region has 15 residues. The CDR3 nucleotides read TGTGCCAGCAGCGTAGGAGGCGGACAGGGAGGTGAGCAGTTCTTC. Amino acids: CASSVGGGQGGEQFF.

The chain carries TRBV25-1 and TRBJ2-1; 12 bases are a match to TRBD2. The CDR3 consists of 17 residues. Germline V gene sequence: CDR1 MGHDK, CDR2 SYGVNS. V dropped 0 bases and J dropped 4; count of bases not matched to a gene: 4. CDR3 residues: CASSEYSGTSGYNEQFF. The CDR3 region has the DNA TGTGCCAGCAGTGAATATTCCGGGACTAGCGGGTACAATGAGCAGTTCTTC.